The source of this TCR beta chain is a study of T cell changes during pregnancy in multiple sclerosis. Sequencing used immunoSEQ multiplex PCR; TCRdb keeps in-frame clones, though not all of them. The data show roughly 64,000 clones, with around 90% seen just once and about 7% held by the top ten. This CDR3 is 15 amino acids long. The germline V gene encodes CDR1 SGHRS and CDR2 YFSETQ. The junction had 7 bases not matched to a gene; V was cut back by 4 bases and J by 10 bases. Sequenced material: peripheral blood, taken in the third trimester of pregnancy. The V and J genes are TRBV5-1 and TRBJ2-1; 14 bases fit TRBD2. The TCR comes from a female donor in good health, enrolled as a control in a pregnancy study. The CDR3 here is CASSREGLAGVEQFF. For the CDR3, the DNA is TGCGCCAGCAGCAGGGAGGGACTAGCGGGAGTGGAGCAGTTCTTC.